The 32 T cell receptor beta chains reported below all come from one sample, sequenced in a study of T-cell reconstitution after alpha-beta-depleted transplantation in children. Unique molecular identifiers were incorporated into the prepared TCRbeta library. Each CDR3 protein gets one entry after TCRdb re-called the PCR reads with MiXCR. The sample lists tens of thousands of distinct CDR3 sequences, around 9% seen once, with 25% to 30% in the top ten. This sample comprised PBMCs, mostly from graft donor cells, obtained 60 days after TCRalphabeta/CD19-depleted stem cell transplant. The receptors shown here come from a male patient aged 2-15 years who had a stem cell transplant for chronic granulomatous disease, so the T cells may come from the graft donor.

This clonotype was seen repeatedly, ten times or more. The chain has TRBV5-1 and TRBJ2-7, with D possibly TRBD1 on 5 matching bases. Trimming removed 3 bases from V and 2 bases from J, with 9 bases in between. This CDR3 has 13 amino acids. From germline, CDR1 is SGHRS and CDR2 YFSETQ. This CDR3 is CASSSSGTYEQYF. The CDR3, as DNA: TGCGCCAGCAGCTCCTCAGGGACCTACGAGCAGTACTTC.

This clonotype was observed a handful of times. The CDR3 loop reads CASSQDPASGGAPYNEQFF. DNA for the CDR3: TGCGCCAGCAGCCAAGATCCCGCTAGCGGGGGCGCACCTTACAATGAGCAGTTCTTC. The chain is built from TRBV4-1 and TRBJ2-1, with 10 bases identical to TRBD2. V lost 0 bases, J lost 4 bases, and 12 bases stayed unmatched. The germline CDR1 and CDR2 sequences are MGHRA and YSYEKL. CDR3 length: 19 residues.

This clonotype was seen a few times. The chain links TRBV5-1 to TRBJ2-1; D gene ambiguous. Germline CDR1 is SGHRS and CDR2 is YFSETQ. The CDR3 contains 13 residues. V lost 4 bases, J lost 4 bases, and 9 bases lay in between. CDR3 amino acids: CASSPAPYNEQFF. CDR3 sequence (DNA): TGCGCCAGCAGCCCGGCCCCTTACAATGAGCAGTTCTTC. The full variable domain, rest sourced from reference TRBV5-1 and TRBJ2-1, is KAGVTQTPRYLIKTRGQQVTLSCSPISGHRSVSWYQQTPGQGLQFLFEYFSETQRNKGNFPGRFSGRQFSNSRSEMNVSTLELGDSALYLCASSPAPYNEQFFGPGTRLTVL.

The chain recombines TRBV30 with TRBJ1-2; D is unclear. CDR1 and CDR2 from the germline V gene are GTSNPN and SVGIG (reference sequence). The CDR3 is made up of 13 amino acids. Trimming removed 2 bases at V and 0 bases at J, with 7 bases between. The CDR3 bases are TGTGCCTGGAGTTTCGGTACTAACTATGGCTACACCTTC. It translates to CAWSFGTNYGYTF.

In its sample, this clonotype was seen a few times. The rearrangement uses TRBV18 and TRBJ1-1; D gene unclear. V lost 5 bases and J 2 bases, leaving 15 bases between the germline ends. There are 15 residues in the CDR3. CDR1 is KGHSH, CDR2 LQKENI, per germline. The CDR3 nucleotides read TGTGCCAGCTCAATGGCGGCTGGGTCTAACACTGAAGCTTTCTTT. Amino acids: CASSMAAGSNTEAFF.

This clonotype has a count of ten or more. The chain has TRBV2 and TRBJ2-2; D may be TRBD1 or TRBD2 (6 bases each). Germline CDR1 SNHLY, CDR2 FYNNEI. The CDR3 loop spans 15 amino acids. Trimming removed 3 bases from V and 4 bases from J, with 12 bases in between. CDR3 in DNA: TGTGCCAGCAGTGAGACAGGACTAACCACCGGGGAGCTGTTTTTT. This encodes CASSETGLTTGELFF. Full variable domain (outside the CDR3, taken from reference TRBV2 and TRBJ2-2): EPEVTQTPSHQVTQMGQEVILRCVPISNHLYFYWYRQILGQKVEFLVSFYNNEISEKSEIFDDQFSVERPDGSNFTLKIRSTKLEDSAMYFCASSETGLTTGELFFGEGSRLTVL.

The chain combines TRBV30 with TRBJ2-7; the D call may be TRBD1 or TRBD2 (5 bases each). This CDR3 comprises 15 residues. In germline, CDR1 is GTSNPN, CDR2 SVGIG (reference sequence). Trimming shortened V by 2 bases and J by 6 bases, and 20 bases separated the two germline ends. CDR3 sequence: CAWSYGAGPGGEQYF. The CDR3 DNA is TGTGCCTGGAGTTACGGTGCGGGCCCTGGGGGCGAGCAGTACTTC. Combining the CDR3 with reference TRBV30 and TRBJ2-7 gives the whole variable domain SQTIHQWPATLVQPVGSPLSLECTVEGTSNPNLYWYRQAAGRGLQLLFYSVGIGQISSEVPQNLSASRPQDRQFILSSKKLLLSDSGFYLCAWSYGAGPGGEQYFGPGTRLTVT.

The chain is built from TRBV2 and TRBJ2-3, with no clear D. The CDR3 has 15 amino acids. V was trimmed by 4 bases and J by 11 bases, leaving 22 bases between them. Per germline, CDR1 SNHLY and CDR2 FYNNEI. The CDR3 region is CASSVAPSSYNEQYF. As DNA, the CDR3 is TGTGCCAGCAGTGTGGCCCCAAGCTCCTACAATGAGCAGTATTTT.

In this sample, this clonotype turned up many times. CDR3 in amino acids: CASSPPSPSEQYF. The DNA for the CDR3 is TGTGCCAGCAGTCCCCCCTCGCCCTCCGAGCAGTACTTC. V and J are TRBV6-2 or TRBV6-3 and TRBJ2-7; unclear D gene. Trimming took 5 bases from V and 6 from J, leaving 14 bases between them. In germline, CDR1 is MNHEY, CDR2 SVGEGT. This CDR3 spans 13 amino acids.

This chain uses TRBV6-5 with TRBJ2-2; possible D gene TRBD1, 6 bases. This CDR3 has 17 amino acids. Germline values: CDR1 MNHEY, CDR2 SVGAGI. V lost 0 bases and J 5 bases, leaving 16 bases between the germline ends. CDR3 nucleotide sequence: TGTGCCAGCAGTTACTCGGGGCAGGGGACGGGGACCGGGGAGCTGTTTTTT. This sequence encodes CASSYSGQGTGTGELFF.

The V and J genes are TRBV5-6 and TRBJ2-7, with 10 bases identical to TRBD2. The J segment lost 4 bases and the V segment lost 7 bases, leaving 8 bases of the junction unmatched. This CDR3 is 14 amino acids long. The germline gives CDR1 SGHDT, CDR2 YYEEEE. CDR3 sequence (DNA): TGTGCCAGCCACTTAGCGGGAGGTCAGTACGAGCAGTACTTC. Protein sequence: CASHLAGGQYEQYF.

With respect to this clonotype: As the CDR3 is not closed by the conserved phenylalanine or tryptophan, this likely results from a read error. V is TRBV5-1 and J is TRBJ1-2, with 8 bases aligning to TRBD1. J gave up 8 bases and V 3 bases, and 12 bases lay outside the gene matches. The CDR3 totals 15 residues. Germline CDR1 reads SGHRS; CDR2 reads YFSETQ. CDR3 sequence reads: CASSSTSGTGQGYTY. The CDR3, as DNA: TGCGCCAGCAGCTCGACTTCCGGGACAGGTCAAGGCTACACCTAC.

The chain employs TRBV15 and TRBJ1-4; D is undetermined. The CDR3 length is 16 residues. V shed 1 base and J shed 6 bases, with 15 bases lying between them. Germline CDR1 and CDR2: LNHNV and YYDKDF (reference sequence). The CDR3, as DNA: TGTGCCACCAGCAGAGTTTTAGACAAATATGATGAAAAACTGTTTTTT. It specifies CATSRVLDKYDEKLFF.

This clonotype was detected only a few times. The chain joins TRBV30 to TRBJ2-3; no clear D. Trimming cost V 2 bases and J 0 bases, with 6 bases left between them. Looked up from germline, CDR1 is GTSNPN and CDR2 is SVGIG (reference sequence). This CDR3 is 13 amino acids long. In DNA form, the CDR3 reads TGTGCCTGGAGTCTTCCTAGCACAGATACGCAGTATTTT. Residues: CAWSLPSTDTQYF.

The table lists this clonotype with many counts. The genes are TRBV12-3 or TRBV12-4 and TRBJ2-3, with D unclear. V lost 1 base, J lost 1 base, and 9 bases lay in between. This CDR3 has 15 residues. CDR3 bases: TGTGCCAGCAGTTTAGAAGTTGGGGGCACAGATACGCAGTATTTT. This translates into CASSLEVGGTDTQYF.

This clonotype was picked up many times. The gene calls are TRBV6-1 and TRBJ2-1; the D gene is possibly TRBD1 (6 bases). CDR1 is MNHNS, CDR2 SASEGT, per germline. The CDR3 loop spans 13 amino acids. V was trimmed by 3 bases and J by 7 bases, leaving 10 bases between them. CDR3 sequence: CASSEGHWNEQFF. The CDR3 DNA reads TGTGCCAGCAGTGAGGGACATTGGAATGAGCAGTTCTTC.

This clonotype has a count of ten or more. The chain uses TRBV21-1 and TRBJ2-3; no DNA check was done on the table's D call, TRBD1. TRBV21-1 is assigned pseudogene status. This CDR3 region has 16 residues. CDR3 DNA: TGTGCCAGCAGCAAGTCCGGGACAGGGCGACCAGATACGCAGTATTTT. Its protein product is CASSKSGTGRPDTQYF.

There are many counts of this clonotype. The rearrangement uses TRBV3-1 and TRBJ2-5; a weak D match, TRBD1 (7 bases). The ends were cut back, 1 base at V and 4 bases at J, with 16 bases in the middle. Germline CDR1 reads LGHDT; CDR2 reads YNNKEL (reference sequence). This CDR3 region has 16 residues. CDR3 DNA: TGTGCCAGCAGCCAAGGGTCAGGGGGGTTTTCAGAGACCCAGTACTTC. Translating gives CASSQGSGGFSETQYF.

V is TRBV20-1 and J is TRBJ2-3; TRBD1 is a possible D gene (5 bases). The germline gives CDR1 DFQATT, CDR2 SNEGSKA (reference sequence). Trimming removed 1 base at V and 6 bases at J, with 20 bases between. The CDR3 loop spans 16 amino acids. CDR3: CSARARVDSGYDTQYF. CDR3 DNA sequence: TGCAGTGCTAGAGCAAGGGTTGACAGTGGCTACGATACGCAGTATTTT.

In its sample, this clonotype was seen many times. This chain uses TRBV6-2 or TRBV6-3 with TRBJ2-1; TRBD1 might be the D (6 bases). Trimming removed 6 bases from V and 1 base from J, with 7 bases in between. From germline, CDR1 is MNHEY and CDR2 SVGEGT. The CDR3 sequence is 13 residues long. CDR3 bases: TGTGCCAGCAGCCAGGGGTCCTACAATGAGCAGTTCTTC. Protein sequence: CASSQGSYNEQFF.

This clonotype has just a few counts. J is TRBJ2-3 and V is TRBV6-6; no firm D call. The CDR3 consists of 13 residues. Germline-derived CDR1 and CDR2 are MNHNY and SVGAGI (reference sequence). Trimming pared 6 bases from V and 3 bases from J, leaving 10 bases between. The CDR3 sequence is CASSLVETDTQYF. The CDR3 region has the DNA TGTGCCAGCAGCCTCGTGGAAACAGATACGCAGTATTTT.

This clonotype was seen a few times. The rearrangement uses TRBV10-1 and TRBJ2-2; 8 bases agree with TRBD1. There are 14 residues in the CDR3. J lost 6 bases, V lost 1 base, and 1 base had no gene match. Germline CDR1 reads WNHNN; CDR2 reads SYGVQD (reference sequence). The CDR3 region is CASSELQGAGELFF. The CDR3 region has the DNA TGCGCCAGCAGTGAGTTACAGGGGGCCGGGGAGCTGTTTTTT.

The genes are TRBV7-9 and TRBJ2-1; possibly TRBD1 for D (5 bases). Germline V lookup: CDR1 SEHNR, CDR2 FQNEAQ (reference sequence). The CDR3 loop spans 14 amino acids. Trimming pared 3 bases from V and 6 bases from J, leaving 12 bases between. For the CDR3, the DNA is TGTGCCAGCAGCTTGCAGACAGTTGCCAATGAGCAGTTCTTC. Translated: CASSLQTVANEQFF.

The CDR3 DNA is TGTGCCAGCAACCTACTAGCGGGAAAGCTGGAGACCCAGTACTTC. Its translation: CASNLLAGKLETQYF. The J gene is TRBJ2-5, the V gene TRBV3-1; 10 positions agree with TRBD2. The CDR3 consists of 15 residues. CDR1 and CDR2 from the germline V gene are LGHDT and YNNKEL (reference sequence). The trim removed 7 bases at V and 5 bases at J, leaving 10 bases unmatched.

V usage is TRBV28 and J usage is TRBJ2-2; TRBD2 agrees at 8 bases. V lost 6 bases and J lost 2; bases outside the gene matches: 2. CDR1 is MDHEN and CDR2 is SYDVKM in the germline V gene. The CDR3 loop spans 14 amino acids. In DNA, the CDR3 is TGTGCCAGCAGCGGACTAGCAAACACCGGGGAGCTGTTTTTT. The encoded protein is CASSGLANTGELFF.

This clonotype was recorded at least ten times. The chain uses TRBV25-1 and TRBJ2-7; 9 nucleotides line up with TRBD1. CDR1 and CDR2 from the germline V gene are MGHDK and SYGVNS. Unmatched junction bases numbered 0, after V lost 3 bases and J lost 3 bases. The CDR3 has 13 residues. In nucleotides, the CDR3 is TGTGCCAGCAGTGAGGACAGGGGCTACGAGCAGTACTTC. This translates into CASSEDRGYEQYF.

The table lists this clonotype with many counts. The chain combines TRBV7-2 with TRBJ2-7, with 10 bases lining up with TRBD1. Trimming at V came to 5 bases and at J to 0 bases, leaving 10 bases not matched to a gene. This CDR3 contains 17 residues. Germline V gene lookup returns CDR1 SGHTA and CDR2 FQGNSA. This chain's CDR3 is CASSRGTGVSGSYEQYF. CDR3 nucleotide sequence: TGTGCCAGCAGCCGAGGGACAGGGGTGTCAGGCTCCTACGAGCAGTACTTC.

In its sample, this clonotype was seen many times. CDR3: CASNPAGYGYTF. CDR3 sequence (DNA): TGTGCCAGCAACCCCGCGGGCTATGGCTACACCTTC. The chain employs TRBV11-2 and TRBJ1-2, with unresolved D. V was cut by 7 bases and J by 4 bases, with 10 bases left in between. CDR1 and CDR2 from the germline V gene are SGHAT and FQNNGV. The CDR3 contains 12 residues.

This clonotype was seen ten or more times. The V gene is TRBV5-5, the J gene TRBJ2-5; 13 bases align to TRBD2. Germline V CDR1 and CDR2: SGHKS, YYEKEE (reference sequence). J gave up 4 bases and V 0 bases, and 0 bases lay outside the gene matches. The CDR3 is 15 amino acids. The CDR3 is CASSLGLAGGETQYF. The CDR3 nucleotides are TGTGCCAGCAGCTTGGGACTAGCGGGAGGAGAGACCCAGTACTTC.

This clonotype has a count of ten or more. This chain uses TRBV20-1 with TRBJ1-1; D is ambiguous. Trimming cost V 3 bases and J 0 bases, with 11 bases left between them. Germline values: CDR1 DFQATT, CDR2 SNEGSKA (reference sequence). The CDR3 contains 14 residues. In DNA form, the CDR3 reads TGCAGTGCTAGCATCAGAAACATGAACACTGAAGCTTTCTTT. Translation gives CSASIRNMNTEAFF.

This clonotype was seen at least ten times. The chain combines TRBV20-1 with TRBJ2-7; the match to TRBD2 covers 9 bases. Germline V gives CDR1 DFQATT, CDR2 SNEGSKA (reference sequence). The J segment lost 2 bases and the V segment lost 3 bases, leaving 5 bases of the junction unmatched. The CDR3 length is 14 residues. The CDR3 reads CSARSGRNPYEQYF. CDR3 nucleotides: TGCAGTGCTAGGAGCGGGAGGAACCCCTACGAGCAGTACTTC.

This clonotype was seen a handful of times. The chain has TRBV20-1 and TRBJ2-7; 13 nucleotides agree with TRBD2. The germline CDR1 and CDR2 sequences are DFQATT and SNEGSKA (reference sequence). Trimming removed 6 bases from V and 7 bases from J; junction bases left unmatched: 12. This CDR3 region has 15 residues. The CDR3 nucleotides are TGCAGTGCCGCGTCGACTAGCGGGAGGCCGGGGGAGCAGTACTTC. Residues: CSAASTSGRPGEQYF.